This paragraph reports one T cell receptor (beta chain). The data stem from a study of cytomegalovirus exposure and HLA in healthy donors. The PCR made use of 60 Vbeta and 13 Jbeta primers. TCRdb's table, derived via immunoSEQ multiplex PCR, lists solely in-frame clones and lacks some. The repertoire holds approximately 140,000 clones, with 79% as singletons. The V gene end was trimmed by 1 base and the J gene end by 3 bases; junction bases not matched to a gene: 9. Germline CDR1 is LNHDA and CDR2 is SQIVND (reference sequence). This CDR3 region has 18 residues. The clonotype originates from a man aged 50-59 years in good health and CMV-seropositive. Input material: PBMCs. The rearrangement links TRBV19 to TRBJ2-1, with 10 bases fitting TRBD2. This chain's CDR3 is CASSIGDPTSGNYNEQFF. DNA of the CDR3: TGTGCCAGTAGTATAGGGGATCCAACTAGCGGGAACTACAATGAGCAGTTCTTC.